These 16 T cell receptor beta chains were sequenced from one sample in a study of human T cells and chemical hapten exposure. TCRdb reprocessed the RACE reads with MiXCR, giving one entry per CDR3 protein. This table has 35,000 to 50,000 distinct CDR3 sequences, roughly 4% appearing once. The time point was: healthy volunteer bleed at 2 weeks. Extraction of total RNA was performed on unfractionated whole blood. The material sequenced was whole blood. These receptors were collected from a female donor in good health. Some clones in this sample may be carry-over from other donors' samples.

The chain joins TRBV12-3 or TRBV12-4 to TRBJ2-1; D is unclear. Trimming cost V 5 bases and J 6 bases, with 11 bases left between them. The CDR3 length is 13 residues. The CDR3 here is CASSLAGCNEQFF. For the CDR3, the DNA is TGTGCCAGCAGTCTTGCCGGATGCAATGAGCAGTTCTTC.

This clonotype has a count of ten or more. This rearrangement joins TRBV25-1 to TRBJ2-7; D gene uncertain. V was trimmed by 5 bases and J by 0 bases, leaving 14 bases between them. This CDR3 contains 15 residues. Germline CDR1 reads MGHDK; CDR2 reads SYGVNS. The chain's CDR3 is CASSTSGRVSYEQYF. CDR3 DNA: TGTGCCAGCAGTACCTCCGGTAGGGTCTCCTACGAGCAGTACTTC.

At least ten counts were recorded for this clonotype. This sequence joins TRBV10-3 and TRBJ1-4; maybe TRBD1 (5 bases). The V end was cut by 6 bases, the J end by 3 bases, with 14 bases between. In germline, CDR1 is ENHRY, CDR2 SYGVKD. CDR3 length: 15 amino acids. As DNA, the CDR3 is TGTGCCATCAGCGACAGTCTGCAATCTAATGAAAAACTGTTTTTT. This gives the protein CAISDSLQSNEKLFF.

The table lists this clonotype with many counts. The genes are TRBV7-9 and TRBJ1-1, with no clear D. Trimming removed 6 bases at V and 1 base at J, with 6 bases between. The CDR3 totals 12 residues. CDR1 and CDR2 (germline): SEHNR, FQNEAQ (reference sequence). CDR3 nucleotide sequence: TGTGCCAGCAGAATCCAGAACACTGAAGCTTTCTTT. Its translation: CASRIQNTEAFF.

At least ten counts were recorded for this clonotype. This sequence joins TRBV7-2 and TRBJ2-7; D may match TRBD1 or TRBD2 (5 bases each). The V and J ends lost 4 bases and 3 bases respectively, with 10 bases between them. The CDR3 extends over 13 amino acids. Germline CDR1 SGHTA, CDR2 FQGNSA. This CDR3 reads CASSWDRFYEQYF. In nucleotides, the CDR3 is TGTGCCAGCAGCTGGGACCGTTTCTACGAGCAGTACTTC.

The chain joins TRBV29-1 to TRBJ2-1; no clear D. The CDR3 runs to 11 residues. CDR1 SQVTM and CDR2 ANQGSEA come from the germline V gene. Trimming pared 7 bases from V and 9 bases from J, leaving 13 bases between. This chain's CDR3 is CSAERGIEQFF. The CDR3 coding sequence is TGCAGCGCCGAAAGAGGTATTGAGCAGTTCTTC.

This clonotype has more than one count but fewer than ten. The chain carries TRBV12-3 or TRBV12-4 and TRBJ1-2; D is possibly TRBD1 (6 bases). Deletions cut 6 bases from V and 4 bases from J, with 15 bases between. This CDR3 is built from 14 residues. The CDR3: CASSPWGPTYGYTF. For the CDR3, the DNA is TGTGCCAGCAGCCCTTGGGGGCCGACCTATGGCTACACCTTC.

This clonotype was observed many times. The genes are TRBV6-6 and TRBJ1-1; the match to TRBD1 covers 7 bases. Per germline, CDR1 MNHNY and CDR2 SVGAGI (reference sequence). Unmatched junction bases numbered 5, after V lost 4 bases and J lost 9 bases. CDR3 size: 12 residues. DNA of the CDR3: TGTGCCAGCAGTTTCGACAGGGACCAAGCTTTCTTT. It encodes CASSFDRDQAFF.

This clonotype was recorded many times. The V and J genes are TRBV29-1 and TRBJ1-1; TRBD1 aligns across 8 bases. Germline V gives CDR1 SQVTM, CDR2 ANQGSEA. V lost 5 bases, J lost 6 bases, and 5 bases stayed unmatched. CDR3 length: 12 residues. CDR3 DNA sequence: TGCAGCGTTCAGGGGGCTCGAGCTGAAGCTTTCTTT. This gives the protein CSVQGARAEAFF.

In this sample, this clonotype turned up many times. V usage is TRBV6-5 and J usage is TRBJ2-3; D is ambiguous. Germline V gene lookup returns CDR1 MNHEY and CDR2 SVGAGI. This CDR3 comprises 14 residues. V lost 0 bases and J 2 bases, leaving 6 bases between the germline ends. The CDR3 nucleotides read TGTGCCAGCAGTTACTCGCCCTACACAGATACGCAGTATTTT. This codes for CASSYSPYTDTQYF.

This clonotype is termed medium-sized (0.01 to 0.1%). The genes are TRBV11-1 and TRBJ2-1; perhaps D is TRBD1 or TRBD2 (5 bases each). The CDR3 spans 14 residues. The ends were cut back, 2 bases at V and 6 bases at J, with 11 bases in the middle. Germline CDR1 and CDR2: SGHAT and FQDESV (reference sequence). CDR3 protein: CASSLRGPGNEQFF. The CDR3 nucleotides are TGTGCCAGCAGCTTACGGGGCCCAGGCAATGAGCAGTTCTTC.

The chain carries TRBV9 and TRBJ2-7, with 9 bases aligning to TRBD1. The J segment lost 3 bases and the V segment lost 4 bases, leaving 8 bases of the junction unmatched. The CDR3 has 15 amino acids. Germline lookup yields CDR1 SGDLS and CDR2 YYNGEE. CDR3 coding DNA: TGTGCCAGCAGCCCCCGGGACAGGGTGTACTACGAGCAGTACTTC. It is translated as CASSPRDRVYYEQYF.

This clonotype was recorded many times. The genes are TRBV2 and TRBJ1-6; D ambiguous. Per germline, CDR1 SNHLY and CDR2 FYNNEI. V shed 2 bases and J shed 2 bases, with 7 bases lying between them. The CDR3 runs to 15 residues. CDR3 bases: TGTGCCAGCAGTGAACGGAGGACCTATAATTCACCCCTCCACTTT. It specifies CASSERRTYNSPLHF. Using reference TRBV2 and TRBJ1-6 for the parts outside the CDR3, the full variable domain is EPEVTQTPSHQVTQMGQEVILRCVPISNHLYFYWYRQILGQKVEFLVSFYNNEISEKSEIFDDQFSVERPDGSNFTLKIRSTKLEDSAMYFCASSERRTYNSPLHFGNGTRLTVT.

The chain links TRBV19 to TRBJ2-5; no clear D. Trimming stripped 4 bases from V and 3 bases from J, with 9 bases between. This CDR3 is built from 13 residues. Germline lookup yields CDR1 LNHDA and CDR2 SQIVND (reference sequence). For the CDR3, the DNA is TGTGCCAGTAGTAGATACAGAGAAGAGACCCAGTACTTC. Translating gives CASSRYREETQYF. Full variable domain (outside the CDR3, taken from reference TRBV19 and TRBJ2-5): DGGITQSPKYLFRKEGQNVTLSCEQNLNHDAMYWYRQDPGQGLRLIYYSQIVNDFQKGDIAEGYSVSREKKESFPLTVTSAQKNPTAFYLCASSRYREETQYFGPGTRLLVL.

This clonotype was seen ten or more times. V is TRBV29-1 and J is TRBJ2-7; D gene unclear. The CDR3 runs to 13 residues. Germline CDR1 is SQVTM and CDR2 is ANQGSEA. Trimming cost V 2 bases and J 3 bases, with 11 bases left between them. CDR3 loop: CSVETGFGYEQYF. The CDR3 nucleotides are TGCAGCGTTGAAACTGGCTTTGGCTACGAGCAGTACTTC.

The sample holds many counts of this clonotype. The V gene is TRBV12-3 or TRBV12-4, the J gene TRBJ2-7; 11 positions match TRBD2. The CDR3 totals 15 residues. The trim removed 6 bases at V and 6 bases at J, leaving 10 bases unmatched. The CDR3 DNA follows: TGTGCCAGCAGGGGTCCCGGGACTAGCGGCGGCGAGCAGTACTTC. Encoded protein: CASRGPGTSGGEQYF.